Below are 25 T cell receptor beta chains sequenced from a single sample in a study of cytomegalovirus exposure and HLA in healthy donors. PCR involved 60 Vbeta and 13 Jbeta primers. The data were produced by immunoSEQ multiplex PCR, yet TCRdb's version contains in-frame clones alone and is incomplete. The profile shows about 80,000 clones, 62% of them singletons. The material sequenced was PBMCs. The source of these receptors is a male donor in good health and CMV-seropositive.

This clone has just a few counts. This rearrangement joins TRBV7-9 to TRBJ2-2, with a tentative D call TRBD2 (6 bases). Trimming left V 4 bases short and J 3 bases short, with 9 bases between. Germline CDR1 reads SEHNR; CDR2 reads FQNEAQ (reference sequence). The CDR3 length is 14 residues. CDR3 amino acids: CASSSGLHTGELFF. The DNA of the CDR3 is TGTGCCAGCAGCTCGGGACTTCACACCGGGGAGCTGTTTTTT.

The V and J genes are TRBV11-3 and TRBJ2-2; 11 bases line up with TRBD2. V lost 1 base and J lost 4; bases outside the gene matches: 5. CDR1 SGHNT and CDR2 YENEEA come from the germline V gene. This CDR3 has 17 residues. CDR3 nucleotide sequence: TGTGCCAGCAGCTTAGCACTAGCGGGAGCGGGCACCGGGGAGCTGTTTTTT. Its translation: CASSLALAGAGTGELFF.

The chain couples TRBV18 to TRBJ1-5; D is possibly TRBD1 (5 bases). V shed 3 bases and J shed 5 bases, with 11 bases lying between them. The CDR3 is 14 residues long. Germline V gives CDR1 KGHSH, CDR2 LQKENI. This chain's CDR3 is CASSPPGDYQPQHF. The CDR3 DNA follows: TGTGCCAGCTCACCGCCGGGGGATTATCAGCCCCAGCATTTT.

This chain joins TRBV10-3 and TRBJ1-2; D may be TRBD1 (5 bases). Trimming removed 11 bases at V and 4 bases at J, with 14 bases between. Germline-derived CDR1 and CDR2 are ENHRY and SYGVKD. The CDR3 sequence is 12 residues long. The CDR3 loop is CAGRSGGYGYTF. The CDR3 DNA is TGTGCCGGGCGGTCGGGGGGCTATGGCTACACCTTC.

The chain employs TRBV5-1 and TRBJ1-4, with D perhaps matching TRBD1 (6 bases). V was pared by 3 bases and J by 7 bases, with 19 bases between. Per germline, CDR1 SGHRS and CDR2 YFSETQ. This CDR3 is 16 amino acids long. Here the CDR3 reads CASSSGGQGITEKLFF. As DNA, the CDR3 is TGCGCCAGCAGCTCGGGGGGGCAGGGGATAACTGAAAAACTGTTTTTT.

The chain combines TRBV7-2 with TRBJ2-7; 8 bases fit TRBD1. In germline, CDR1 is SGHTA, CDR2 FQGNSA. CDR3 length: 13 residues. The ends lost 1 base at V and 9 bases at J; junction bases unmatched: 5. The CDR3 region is CASSLGQGLVQYF. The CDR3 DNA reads TGTGCCAGCAGCTTAGGACAGGGGTTGGTGCAGTACTTC.

Written as DNA, the CDR3 is TGTGCCAGCAGCGGGACTAGCGGGAGGATAGACAATGAGCAGTTCTTC. The encoded protein is CASSGTSGRIDNEQFF. This chain links TRBV5-6 with TRBJ2-1; 15 nucleotides align to TRBD2. With 4 bases clipped from V and 5 bases from J, the junction kept 4 bases outside the gene matches. The CDR3 extends over 16 amino acids. The germline V gene encodes CDR1 SGHDT and CDR2 YYEEEE.

CDR3 in amino acids: CASHQGAGETQYF. CDR3 DNA: TGTGCCAGCCACCAGGGGGCCGGGGAGACCCAGTACTTC. The rearrangement joins TRBV6-1 to TRBJ2-5; 8 bases agree with TRBD1. With 8 bases clipped from V and 5 bases from J, the junction kept 7 bases outside the gene matches. Germline values: CDR1 MNHNS, CDR2 SASEGT. The CDR3 extends over 13 amino acids.

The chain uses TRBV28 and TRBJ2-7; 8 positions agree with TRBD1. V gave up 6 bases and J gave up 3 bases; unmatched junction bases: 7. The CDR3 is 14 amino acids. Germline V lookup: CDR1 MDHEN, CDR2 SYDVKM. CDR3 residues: CASRDQGQVYEQYF. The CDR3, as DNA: TGTGCCAGCAGGGACCAGGGACAGGTCTACGAGCAGTACTTC.

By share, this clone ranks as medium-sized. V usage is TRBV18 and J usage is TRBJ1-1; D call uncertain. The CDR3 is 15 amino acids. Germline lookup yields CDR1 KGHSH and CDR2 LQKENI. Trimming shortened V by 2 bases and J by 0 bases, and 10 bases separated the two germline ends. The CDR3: CASSPMEAVNTEAFF. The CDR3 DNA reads TGTGCCAGCTCACCAATGGAAGCGGTGAACACTGAAGCTTTCTTT.

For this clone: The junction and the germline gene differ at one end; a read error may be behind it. This chain's CDR3 is CSSSSLSNEQFF. CDR3 nucleotides: TGTTCCAGCAGCTCCCTTAGCAATGAGCAGTTCTTC. This chain uses TRBV7-9 with TRBJ2-1; no clear D gene. The CDR3 length is 12 residues. CDR1 and CDR2 from the germline V gene are SEHNR and FQNEAQ (reference sequence). Full variable domain (outside the CDR3, taken from reference TRBV7-9 and TRBJ2-1): DTGVSQNPRHKITKRGQNVTFRCDPISEHNRLYWYRQTLGQGPEFLTYFQNEAQLEKSRLLSDRFSAERPKGSFSTLEIQRTEQGDSAMYLCSSSSLSNEQFFGPGTRLTVL.

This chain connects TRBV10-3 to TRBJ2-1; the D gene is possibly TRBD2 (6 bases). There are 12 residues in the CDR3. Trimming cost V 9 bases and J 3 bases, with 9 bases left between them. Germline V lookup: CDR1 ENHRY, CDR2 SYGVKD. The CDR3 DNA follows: TGTGCCATAGGAGGGGTCTACAATGAGCAGTTCTTC. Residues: CAIGGVYNEQFF.

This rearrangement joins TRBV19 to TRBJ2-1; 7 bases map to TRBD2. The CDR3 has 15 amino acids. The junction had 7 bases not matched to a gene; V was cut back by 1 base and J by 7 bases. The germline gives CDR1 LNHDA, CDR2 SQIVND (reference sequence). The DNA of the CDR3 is TGTGCCAGTAGTATAGGGGGCGGGAGTAGGAATGAGCAGTTCTTC. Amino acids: CASSIGGGSRNEQFF. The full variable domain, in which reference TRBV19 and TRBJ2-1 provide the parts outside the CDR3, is DGGITQSPKYLFRKEGQNVTLSCEQNLNHDAMYWYRQDPGQGLRLIYYSQIVNDFQKGDIAEGYSVSREKKESFPLTVTSAQKNPTAFYLCASSIGGGSRNEQFFGPGTRLTVL.

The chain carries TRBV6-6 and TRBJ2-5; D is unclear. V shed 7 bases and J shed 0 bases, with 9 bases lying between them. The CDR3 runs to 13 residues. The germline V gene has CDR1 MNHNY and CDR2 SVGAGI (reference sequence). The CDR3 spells CASTSGHQETQYF. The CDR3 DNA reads TGTGCCAGCACTTCGGGTCACCAAGAGACCCAGTACTTC.

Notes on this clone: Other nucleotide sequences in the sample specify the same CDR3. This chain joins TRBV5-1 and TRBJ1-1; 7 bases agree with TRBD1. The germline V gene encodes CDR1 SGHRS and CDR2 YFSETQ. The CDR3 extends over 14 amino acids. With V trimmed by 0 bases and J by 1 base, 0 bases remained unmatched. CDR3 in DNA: TGCGCCAGCAGCTTGGACAGGGGGAACACTGAAGCTTTCTTT. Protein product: CASSLDRGNTEAFF.

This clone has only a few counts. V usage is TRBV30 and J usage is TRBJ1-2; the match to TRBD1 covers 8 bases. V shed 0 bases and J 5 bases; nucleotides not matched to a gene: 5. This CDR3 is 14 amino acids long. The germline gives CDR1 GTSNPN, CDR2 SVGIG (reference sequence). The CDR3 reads CAWSVDRGGYGYTF. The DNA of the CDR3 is TGTGCCTGGAGTGTCGACAGGGGTGGATATGGCTACACCTTC.

The CDR3 coding sequence is TGTGCCACCAGCAGACAGGGTTCCTACGAGCAGTACTTC. This sequence encodes CATSRQGSYEQYF. The rearrangement links TRBV15 to TRBJ2-7, with D maybe TRBD1 (5 bases). CDR3 size: 13 residues. Germline V gives CDR1 LNHNV, CDR2 YYDKDF (reference sequence). Between the trimmed V and J ends, which lost 2 bases and 1 base, there was a span of 6 bases.

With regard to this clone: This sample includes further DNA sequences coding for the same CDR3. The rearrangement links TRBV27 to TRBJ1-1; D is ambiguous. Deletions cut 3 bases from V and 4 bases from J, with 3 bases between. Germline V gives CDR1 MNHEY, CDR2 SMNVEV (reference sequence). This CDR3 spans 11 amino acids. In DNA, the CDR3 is TGTGCCAGCAGTTTCGGCACTGAAGCTTTCTTT. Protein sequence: CASSFGTEAFF.

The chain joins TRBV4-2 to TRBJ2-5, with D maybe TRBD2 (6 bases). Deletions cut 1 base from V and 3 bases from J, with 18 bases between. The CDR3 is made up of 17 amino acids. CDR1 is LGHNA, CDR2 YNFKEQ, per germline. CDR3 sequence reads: CASSQGPWTTSEETQYF. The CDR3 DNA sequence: TGTGCCAGCAGCCAAGGACCCTGGACTACCTCGGAAGAGACCCAGTACTTC.

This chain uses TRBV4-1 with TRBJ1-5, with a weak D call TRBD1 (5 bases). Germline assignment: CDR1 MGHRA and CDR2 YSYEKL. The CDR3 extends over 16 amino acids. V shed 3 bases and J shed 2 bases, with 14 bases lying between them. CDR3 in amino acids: CASSHPGRAGNQPQHF. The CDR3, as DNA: TGCGCCAGCAGCCACCCCGGCAGGGCCGGCAATCAGCCCCAGCATTTT.

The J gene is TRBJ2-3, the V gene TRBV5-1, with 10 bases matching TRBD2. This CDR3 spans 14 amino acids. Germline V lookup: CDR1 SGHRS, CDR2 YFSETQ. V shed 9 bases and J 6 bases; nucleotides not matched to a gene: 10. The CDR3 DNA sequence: TGCGCCACAAGGACTAGCGGCATTCCCGATACGCAGTATTTT. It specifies CATRTSGIPDTQYF.

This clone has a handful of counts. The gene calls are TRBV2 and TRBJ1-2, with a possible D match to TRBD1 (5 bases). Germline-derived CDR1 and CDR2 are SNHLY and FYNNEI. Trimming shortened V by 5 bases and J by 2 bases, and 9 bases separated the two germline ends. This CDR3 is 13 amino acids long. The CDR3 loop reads CASSPTANYGYTF. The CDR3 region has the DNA TGTGCCAGCAGTCCGACAGCCAACTATGGCTACACCTTC. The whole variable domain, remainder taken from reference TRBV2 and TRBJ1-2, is EPEVTQTPSHQVTQMGQEVILRCVPISNHLYFYWYRQILGQKVEFLVSFYNNEISEKSEIFDDQFSVERPDGSNFTLKIRSTKLEDSAMYFCASSPTANYGYTFGSGTRLTVV.

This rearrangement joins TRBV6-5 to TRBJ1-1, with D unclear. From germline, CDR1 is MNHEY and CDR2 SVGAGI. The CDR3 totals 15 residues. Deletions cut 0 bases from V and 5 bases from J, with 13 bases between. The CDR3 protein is CASSYSPGMGTEAFF. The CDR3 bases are TGTGCCAGCAGTTACTCCCCGGGGATGGGGACTGAAGCTTTCTTT.

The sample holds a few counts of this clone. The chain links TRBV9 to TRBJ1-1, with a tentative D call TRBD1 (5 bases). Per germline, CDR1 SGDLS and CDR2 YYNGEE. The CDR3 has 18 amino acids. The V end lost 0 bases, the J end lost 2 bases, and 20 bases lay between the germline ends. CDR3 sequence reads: CASSVATSAAGLNTEAFF. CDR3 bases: TGTGCCAGCAGCGTAGCTACGTCGGCGGCAGGGCTAAACACTGAAGCTTTCTTT.

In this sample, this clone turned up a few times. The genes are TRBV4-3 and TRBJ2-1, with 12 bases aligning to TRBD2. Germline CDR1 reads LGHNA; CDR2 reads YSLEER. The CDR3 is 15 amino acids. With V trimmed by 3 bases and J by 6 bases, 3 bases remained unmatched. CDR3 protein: CASSQTSGRVNEQFF. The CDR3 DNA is TGCGCCAGCAGCCAGACTAGCGGGAGAGTCAATGAGCAGTTCTTC.